The clone carrying this TCR beta chain appeared a few times. The data originate from a study of identical twins. It was template switching that added a universal primer site, and there were unique molecular identifiers on the cDNA. TCRdb re-called the 5' RACE reads through MiXCR, storing one row per CDR3 protein. Of nearly 650,000 distinct CDR3 sequences detected, roughly 6.6% appear once; the ten largest clones hold less than 2%. The CDR3 consists of 14 residues. Germline-derived CDR1 and CDR2 are MNHNS and SASEGT. V was pared by 5 bases and J by 1 base, with 10 bases between. The sample also formed part of further work on yellow fever vaccine responses in identical twins.

The rearrangement links TRBV6-1 to TRBJ2-3, with a tentative D call TRBD1 (5 bases). Sequencing was carried out using PBMCs. This TCR came from a woman younger than 35 in good health. Here the CDR3 reads CASSLGAGTDTQYF. CDR3 in DNA: TGTGCCAGCAGTCTAGGGGCCGGCACAGATACGCAGTATTTT.